This T cell receptor beta chain was profiled in a study of monozygotic twins with inflammatory bowel disease. This CDR3 region has 13 residues. The germline V gene encodes CDR1 SSHAT and CDR2 FNYEAQ (reference sequence). UMIs that included a 6-nucleotide sample barcode were added by template switching, which took place during cDNA synthesis. TCRdb re-called the 5' RACE reads and gives one entry per CDR3 protein, without DNA. The sample table includes around 400,000 distinct CDR3 sequences. J is TRBJ2-5 and V is TRBV7-7. The sample consisted of blood. The sequence derives from a human donor with ulcerative colitis or Crohn's disease, or a healthy co-twin of an affected twin (not recorded which). The CDR3 sequence is CASSSISQETQYF.